This TCR beta chain was sequenced for a study of T cells in localized non-small cell lung cancer. Germline lookup yields CDR1 SGHRS and CDR2 YFSETQ. The CDR3 loop spans 15 amino acids. The ends were cut back, 4 bases at V and 2 bases at J, with 16 bases in the middle. There are a few counts of this clone. Its antigen is still unknown. Study-wide findings and caveats: Multi-region tumor sequencing was not done, so intratumor heterogeneity could not be excluded. For the top 100 tumor clones, a median about 57 also appeared in adjacent lung. Adjacent uninvolved lung had the highest clonality, suggesting focused antigen responses.

Using immunoSEQ multiplex PCR, the repertoire was profiled, and TCRdb retains in-frame clones only, with some absent. Found here are fewer than 50,000 clones, roughly 85% of them singletons; the top ten hold about 5.6%. Sample: peripheral blood mononuclear cells, taken before any cancer treatment. The V call is TRBV5-1, the J call TRBJ2-7; either TRBD1 or TRBD2 may fit D (6 bases each). The source is a male donor aged 60 or older with stage II lung adenocarcinoma. The CDR3 nucleotides are TGCGCCAGCAGCAAAGGGGGTAGCGGTACCTACGAGCAGTACTTC. This gives the protein CASSKGGSGTYEQYF. The full variable domain, completed using reference TRBV5-1 and TRBJ2-7, is KAGVTQTPRYLIKTRGQQVTLSCSPISGHRSVSWYQQTPGQGLQFLFEYFSETQRNKGNFPGRFSGRQFSNSRSEMNVSTLELGDSALYLCASSKGGSGTYEQYFGPGTRLTVT.